Listed below are T cell receptor beta chains from one sample, sequenced in a study of identical twins. MiXCR, applied by TCRdb to the 5' RACE reads, yields one record per CDR3 protein. The sample has fewer than 550,000 distinct CDR3 sequences, roughly 15% seen once; the top ten hold roughly 0.46%. This sample was also put to use in a study of yellow fever vaccine responses in identical twins.

The material sequenced was CD4+ T cells sorted from blood. These receptor sequences come from a woman aged 18 to 35 in good health. CDR3s include the opening cysteine and the closing phenylalanine or tryptophan. Fields, in order: J gene, D gene, CDR3 length, clone size, V gene, CDR3 DNA, CDR3 protein. A D gene is named only where the DNA matches it firmly. The size of a clone is reported for some rows only, either as once, few or many, or as a class for expanded clones.

J: TRBJ2-2; D: .; length: 15; size: few; V: TRBV10-3; DNA: TGTGCCATCAGTGAAGGAAGGGGTCGTTCCGGGGAGCTGTTTTTT; CDR3: CAISEGRGRSGELFF
J: TRBJ2-6; D: .; length: 16; size: few; V: TRBV6-5; DNA: TGTGCCAGCAGTTACTCGAGCGGGTCTGGGGCCAACGTCCTGACTTTC; CDR3: CASSYSSGSGANVLTF
J: TRBJ2-1; D: .; length: 16; size: once; V: TRBV10-3; DNA: TGTGCCACCAAGGGGGCTAGCGAATATTCCTACAATGAGCAGTTCTTC; CDR3: CATKGASEYSYNEQFF
J: TRBJ2-3; D: TRBD2; length: 15; size: few; V: TRBV5-1; DNA: TGCGCCAGCAGCTTGCGCGCTAGCGGGGGGGATACGCAGTATTTT; CDR3: CASSLRASGGDTQYF
J: TRBJ1-6; D: .; length: 15; size: .; V: TRBV28; DNA: TGTGCCAGCAGTTTAATGGGTGTTGTGAATTCACCCCTCCACTTT; CDR3: CASSLMGVVNSPLHF
J: TRBJ2-1; D: .; length: 15; size: .; V: TRBV5-4; DNA: TGTGCCAGCAGCTCTGCCCGGGGATCCTACAATGAGCAGTTCTTC; CDR3: CASSSARGSYNEQFF
J: TRBJ2-7; D: TRBD2; length: 15; size: few; V: TRBV7-3; DNA: TGTGCCAGCAGCTTACAAGCGGGGCCCTCCTACGAGCAGTACTTC; CDR3: CASSLQAGPSYEQYF
J: TRBJ2-3; D: TRBD1; length: 16; size: .; V: TRBV6-4; DNA: TGTGCCAGCAGCGTCGGGACAGGGCCTAGCACAGATACGCAGTATTTT; CDR3: CASSVGTGPSTDTQYF
J: TRBJ2-1; D: TRBD2; length: 17; size: .; V: TRBV6-1; DNA: TGTGCCAGCAGTGGGGGTGGGGTAGCGGGGGAATACAATGAGCAGTTCTTC; CDR3: CASSGGGVAGEYNEQFF
J: TRBJ2-2; D: .; length: 14; size: .; V: TRBV12-3/TRBV12-4; DNA: TGTGCCAGCTGGGCCAGGGGGGTTACCGGGGAGCTGTTTTTT; CDR3: CASWARGVTGELFF
J: TRBJ2-7; D: .; length: 14; size: few; V: TRBV7-9; DNA: TGTGCCAGCAGCTTAAGTGGGGCCTTCTACGAGCAGTACTTC; CDR3: CASSLSGAFYEQYF
J: TRBJ2-2; D: .; length: 16; size: .; V: TRBV19; DNA: TGTGCCAGTAATCCCATCTCCGGACAGTTGACCGGGGAGCTGTTTTTT; CDR3: CASNPISGQLTGELFF
J: TRBJ1-2; D: .; length: 13; size: few; V: TRBV6-2/TRBV6-3; DNA: TGTGCCAGCAGTACCGGGGGCTACTATGGCTACACCTTC; CDR3: CASSTGGYYGYTF
J: TRBJ2-7; D: TRBD2; length: 17; size: .; V: TRBV10-3; DNA: TGTGCCATCAGTGAGTCGGCTAGCGGGATGAAGACCTACGAGCAGTACTTC; CDR3: CAISESASGMKTYEQYF